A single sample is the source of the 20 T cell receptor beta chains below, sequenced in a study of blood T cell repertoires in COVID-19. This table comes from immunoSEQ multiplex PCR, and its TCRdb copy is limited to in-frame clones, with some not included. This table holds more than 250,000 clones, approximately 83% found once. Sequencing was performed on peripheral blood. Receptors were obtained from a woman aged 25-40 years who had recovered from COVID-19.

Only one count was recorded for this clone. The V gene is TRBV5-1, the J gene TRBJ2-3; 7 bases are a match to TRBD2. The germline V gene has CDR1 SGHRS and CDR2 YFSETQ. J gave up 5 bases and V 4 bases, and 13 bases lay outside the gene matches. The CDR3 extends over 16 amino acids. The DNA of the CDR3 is TGCGCCAGCAGCCCCGAGATCGCGGGAGCGGGAGATACGCAGTATTTT. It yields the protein CASSPEIAGAGDTQYF.

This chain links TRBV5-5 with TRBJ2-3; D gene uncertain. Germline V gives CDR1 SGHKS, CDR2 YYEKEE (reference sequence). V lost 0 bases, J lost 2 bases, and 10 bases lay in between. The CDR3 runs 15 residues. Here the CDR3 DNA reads TGTGCCAGCAGCTTGGCCGAAGCCTACACAGATACGCAGTATTTT. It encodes CASSLAEAYTDTQYF.

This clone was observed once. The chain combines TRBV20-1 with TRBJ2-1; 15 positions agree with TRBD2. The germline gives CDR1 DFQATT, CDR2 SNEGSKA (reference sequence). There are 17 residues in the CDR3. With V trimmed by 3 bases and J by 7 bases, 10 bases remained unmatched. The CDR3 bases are TGCAGTGCTAGTGGACTAGCGGGAGGGTCGGGGGGAAATGAGCAGTTCTTC. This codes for CSASGLAGGSGGNEQFF.

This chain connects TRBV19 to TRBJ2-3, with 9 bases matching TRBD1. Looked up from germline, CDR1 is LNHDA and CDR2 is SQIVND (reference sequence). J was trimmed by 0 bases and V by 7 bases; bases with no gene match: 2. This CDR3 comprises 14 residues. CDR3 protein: CASMDRGSTDTQYF. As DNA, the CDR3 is TGTGCCAGTATGGACAGGGGTAGCACAGATACGCAGTATTTT. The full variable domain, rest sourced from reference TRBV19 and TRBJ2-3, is DGGITQSPKYLFRKEGQNVTLSCEQNLNHDAMYWYRQDPGQGLRLIYYSQIVNDFQKGDIAEGYSVSREKKESFPLTVTSAQKNPTAFYLCASMDRGSTDTQYFGPGTRLTVL.

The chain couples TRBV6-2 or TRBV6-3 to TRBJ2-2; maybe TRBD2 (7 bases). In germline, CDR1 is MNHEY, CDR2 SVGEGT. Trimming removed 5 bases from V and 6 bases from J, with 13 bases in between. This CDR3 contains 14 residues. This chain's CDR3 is CASSRGGTAGELFF. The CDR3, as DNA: TGTGCCAGCAGTAGGGGGGGTACAGCCGGGGAGCTGTTTTTT.

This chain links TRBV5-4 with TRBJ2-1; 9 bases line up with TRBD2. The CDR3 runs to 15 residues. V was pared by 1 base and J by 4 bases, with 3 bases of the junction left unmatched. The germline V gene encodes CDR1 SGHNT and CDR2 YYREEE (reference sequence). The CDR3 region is CASSLRLAAYNEQFF. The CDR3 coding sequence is TGTGCCAGCAGCTTGAGACTAGCGGCGTACAATGAGCAGTTCTTC.

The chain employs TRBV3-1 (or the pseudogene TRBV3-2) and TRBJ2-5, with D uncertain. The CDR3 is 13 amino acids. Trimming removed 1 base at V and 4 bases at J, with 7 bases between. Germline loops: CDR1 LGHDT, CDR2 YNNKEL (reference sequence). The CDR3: CASSQVTAETQYF. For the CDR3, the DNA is TGTGCCAGCAGCCAAGTAACAGCAGAGACCCAGTACTTC.

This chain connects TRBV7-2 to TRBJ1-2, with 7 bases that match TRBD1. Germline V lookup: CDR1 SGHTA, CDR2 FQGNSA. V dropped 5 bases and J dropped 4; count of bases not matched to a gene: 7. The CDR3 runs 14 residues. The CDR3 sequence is CASSLDRDSYGYTF. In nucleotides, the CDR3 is TGTGCCAGCAGCCTGGATAGGGACAGCTATGGCTACACCTTC.

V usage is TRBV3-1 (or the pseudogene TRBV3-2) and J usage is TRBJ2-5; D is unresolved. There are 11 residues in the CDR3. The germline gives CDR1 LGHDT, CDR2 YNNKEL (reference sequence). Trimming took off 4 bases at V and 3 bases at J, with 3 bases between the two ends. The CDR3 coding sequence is TGTGCCAGCAGCCTTAAAGAGACCCAGTACTTC. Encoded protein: CASSLKETQYF.

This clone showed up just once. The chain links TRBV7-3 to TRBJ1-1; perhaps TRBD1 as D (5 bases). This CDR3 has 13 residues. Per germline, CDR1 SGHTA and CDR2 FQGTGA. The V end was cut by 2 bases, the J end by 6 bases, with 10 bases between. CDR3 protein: CASSLDSGAEAFF. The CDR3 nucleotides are TGTGCCAGCAGCTTAGATTCGGGGGCTGAAGCTTTCTTT.

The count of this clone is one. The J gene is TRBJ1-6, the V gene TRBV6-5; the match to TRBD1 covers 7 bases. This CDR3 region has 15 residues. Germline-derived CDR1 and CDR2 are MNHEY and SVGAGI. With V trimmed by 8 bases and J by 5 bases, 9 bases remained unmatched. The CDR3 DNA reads TGTGCCAGCCAGTTTCCCGGGACAGATAATTCACCCCTCCACTTT. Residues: CASQFPGTDNSPLHF.

The CDR3 DNA is TGTGCCAGCAGTGGGGACAGGGTTACTGAAGCTTTCTTT. It translates to CASSGDRVTEAFF. The chain links TRBV2 to TRBJ1-1; 9 bases agree with TRBD1. With V trimmed by 4 bases and J by 5 bases, 2 bases remained unmatched. In germline, CDR1 is SNHLY, CDR2 FYNNEI. The CDR3 runs to 13 residues.

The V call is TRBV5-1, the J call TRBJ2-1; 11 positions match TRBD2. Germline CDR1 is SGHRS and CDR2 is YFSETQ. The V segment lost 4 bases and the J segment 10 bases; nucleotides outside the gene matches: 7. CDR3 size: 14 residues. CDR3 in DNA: TGCGCCAGCAGCGTAGTAGCGGGGGGGAGAGAGCAGTTCTTC. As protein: CASSVVAGGREQFF.

This chain's CDR3 is CASSIAAFNQPQHF. CDR3 DNA sequence: TGTGCTAGTTCTATTGCGGCGTTCAATCAGCCCCAGCATTTT. V is TRBV12-5 and J is TRBJ1-5; D not certain. The CDR3 extends over 14 amino acids. V lost 8 bases and J lost 3, with 14 bases in between. Germline CDR1 and CDR2: LGHNT and FRNRAP.

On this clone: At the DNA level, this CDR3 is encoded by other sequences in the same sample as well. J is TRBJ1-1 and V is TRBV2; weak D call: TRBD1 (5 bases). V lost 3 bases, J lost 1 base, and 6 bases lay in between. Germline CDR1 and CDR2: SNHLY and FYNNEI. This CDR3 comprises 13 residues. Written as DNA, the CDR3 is TGTGCCAGCAGTGATGACAGGAACACTGAAGCTTTCTTT. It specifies CASSDDRNTEAFF.

The CDR3 loop is CASSLTSGQETQYF. The CDR3, as DNA: TGCGCCAGCAGCTTGACTAGCGGACAAGAGACCCAGTACTTC. V is TRBV5-1 and J is TRBJ2-5; TRBD2 matches at 8 bases. V shed 1 base and J 2 bases; nucleotides not matched to a gene: 1. The CDR3 has 14 residues. Germline lookup yields CDR1 SGHRS and CDR2 YFSETQ. The full variable domain, completed using reference TRBV5-1 and TRBJ2-5, is KAGVTQTPRYLIKTRGQQVTLSCSPISGHRSVSWYQQTPGQGLQFLFEYFSETQRNKGNFPGRFSGRQFSNSRSEMNVSTLELGDSALYLCASSLTSGQETQYFGPGTRLLVL.

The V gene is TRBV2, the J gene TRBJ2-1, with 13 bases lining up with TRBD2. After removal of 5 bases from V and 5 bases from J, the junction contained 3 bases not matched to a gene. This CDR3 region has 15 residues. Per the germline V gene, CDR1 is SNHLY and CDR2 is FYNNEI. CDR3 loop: CASSKLAGGDNEQFF. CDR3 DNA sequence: TGTGCCAGCAGTAAACTAGCGGGGGGGGACAATGAGCAGTTCTTC.

This chain's CDR3 is CASSLDGPAYEQYF. In DNA, the CDR3 is TGTGCCAGCAGCTTGGATGGGCCAGCATACGAGCAGTACTTC. The V call is TRBV5-4, the J call TRBJ2-7; D uncertain. Germline CDR1 and CDR2: SGHNT and YYREEE (reference sequence). Trimming stripped 0 bases from V and 4 bases from J, with 11 bases between. This CDR3 is 14 amino acids long.

The CDR3 reads CASGRTPYEQYF. DNA for the CDR3: TGTGCCAGCGGTCGGACACCCTACGAGCAGTACTTC. This chain joins TRBV7-2 and TRBJ2-7; maybe TRBD1 (5 bases). This CDR3 spans 12 amino acids. The V and J ends lost 8 bases and 2 bases respectively, with 10 bases between them. Looked up from germline, CDR1 is SGHTA and CDR2 is FQGNSA.

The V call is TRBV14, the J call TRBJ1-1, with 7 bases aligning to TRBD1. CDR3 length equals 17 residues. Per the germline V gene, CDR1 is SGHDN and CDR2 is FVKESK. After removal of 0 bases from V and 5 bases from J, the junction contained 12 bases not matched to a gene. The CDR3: CASSQERGPFRGTEAFF. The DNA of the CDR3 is TGTGCCAGCAGCCAAGAAAGGGGGCCGTTTAGGGGAACTGAAGCTTTCTTT. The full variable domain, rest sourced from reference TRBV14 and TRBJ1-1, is EAGVTQFPSHSVIEKGQTVTLRCDPISGHDNLYWYRRVMGKEIKFLLHFVKESKQDESGMPNNRFLAERTGGTYSTLKVQPAELEDSGVYFCASSQERGPFRGTEAFFGQGTRLTVV.